This T cell receptor beta chain was captured in a study of identical twins. CDR3 length equals 12 residues. With 4 bases removed from V and 4 bases from J, the gap between germline ends came to 8 bases. Germline loops: CDR1 SGDLS, CDR2 YYNGEE. In TCRdb, the 5' RACE reads were re-called with MiXCR into one record per CDR3 protein. The sample lists nearly 650,000 distinct CDR3 sequences; about 7% were seen once. This clonotype has just a few counts. This sample also belongs to another study, concerning yellow fever vaccine responses in identical twins.

The material sequenced was PBMCs. This TCR derives from a woman between 18 and 30 years old in good health. This chain connects TRBV9 to TRBJ1-2; unclear D gene. The CDR3 nucleotides are TGTGCCAGCAGCCATCCCTCCTATGGCTACACCTTC. This encodes CASSHPSYGYTF.